This TCR beta chain was identified during a study of T cell changes during pregnancy in multiple sclerosis. The V end was cut by 1 base, the J end by 1 base, with 4 bases between. This CDR3 spans 13 amino acids. The germline V gene has CDR1 SEHNR and CDR2 FQNEAQ (reference sequence). The method was immunoSEQ multiplex PCR; TCRdb's version includes in-frame clones alone and lacks a portion of them. The table includes around 73,000 clones, over 80% detected once. The chain uses TRBV7-9 and TRBJ1-1; D is ambiguous. The sequence derives from a female donor in good health, enrolled as a control in a pregnancy study. Sequenced material: peripheral blood, taken in the third trimester of pregnancy. CDR3 protein: CASSLGQNTEAFF. Written as DNA, the CDR3 is TGTGCCAGCAGCTTAGGACAGAACACTGAAGCTTTCTTT.